This T cell receptor beta chain is from a study of blood T cell repertoires in COVID-19. The CDR3 length is 14 residues. J gave up 5 bases and V 5 bases, and 3 bases lay outside the gene matches. CDR1 is SGHRS, CDR2 YFSETQ, per germline. The table came from immunoSEQ multiplex PCR; TCRdb's copy has only in-frame clones and leaves some out. The table lists 90,000 to 150,000 clones, around 64% of them singletons. The chain recombines TRBV5-1 with TRBJ1-6; 8 bases agree with TRBD1. What was sequenced was peripheral blood. The clonotype comes from a human donor with acute or convalescent COVID-19. The donor label of this sample is uncertain. The CDR3 here is CASRRGQDNSPLHF. Written as DNA, the CDR3 is TGCGCCAGCAGGAGGGGACAGGATAATTCACCCCTCCACTTT. Complete variable domain (other parts from reference TRBV5-1 and TRBJ1-6): KAGVTQTPRYLIKTRGQQVTLSCSPISGHRSVSWYQQTPGQGLQFLFEYFSETQRNKGNFPGRFSGRQFSNSRSEMNVSTLELGDSALYLCASRRGQDNSPLHFGNGTRLTVT.